A single sample gave rise to the 27 T cell receptor beta chains below, sequenced in a study of neoadjuvant anti-PD-1 for oral cavity cancer. Assay: immunoSEQ multiplex PCR; the TCRdb copy retains only in-frame clones and omits some. The data contain 15,000 or so clones, 65% of them singletons. This sample comprised PBMCs, obtained before nivolumab (anti-PD-1) treatment. The receptors were gathered from a person aged 40 to 85 with oral cavity squamous cell carcinoma.

In its sample, this clone was seen a few times. The chain is built from TRBV19 and TRBJ2-7; maybe TRBD2 (6 bases). Germline-derived CDR1 and CDR2 are LNHDA and SQIVND (reference sequence). The CDR3 totals 13 residues. Trimming took 6 bases from V and 3 from J, leaving 12 bases between them. The CDR3 sequence is CASRAGSSYEQYF. As DNA, the CDR3 is TGTGCCAGTAGGGCGGGGTCTAGCTACGAGCAGTACTTC. The whole variable domain, remainder taken from reference TRBV19 and TRBJ2-7, is DGGITQSPKYLFRKEGQNVTLSCEQNLNHDAMYWYRQDPGQGLRLIYYSQIVNDFQKGDIAEGYSVSREKKESFPLTVTSAQKNPTAFYLCASRAGSSYEQYFGPGTRLTVT.

The J gene is TRBJ1-5, the V gene TRBV15, with 9 bases identical to TRBD1. This CDR3 is built from 16 residues. Trimming removed 3 bases from V and 5 bases from J; junction bases left unmatched: 8. Germline lookup yields CDR1 LNHNV and CDR2 YYDKDF (reference sequence). DNA of the CDR3: TGTGCCACCAGCAGGAGGACAGGGGCGAGGGATCAGCCCCAGCATTTT. Protein product: CATSRRTGARDQPQHF.

The V call is TRBV20-1, the J call TRBJ2-5; perhaps TRBD1 as D (5 bases). Trimming removed 6 bases from V and 3 bases from J, with 8 bases in between. Looked up from germline, CDR1 is DFQATT and CDR2 is SNEGSKA (reference sequence). The CDR3 is 11 residues long. The CDR3 sequence is CSAIREETQYF. CDR3 DNA sequence: TGCAGTGCCATCAGGGAAGAGACCCAGTACTTC.

This clone has a handful of counts. The same CDR3 can be traced to other DNA sequences in this sample. The chain employs TRBV9 and TRBJ1-4; D remains ambiguous. CDR1 is SGDLS and CDR2 is YYNGEE in the germline V gene. V was trimmed by 0 bases and J by 6 bases, leaving 12 bases between them. There are 15 residues in the CDR3. CDR3: CASSVGPGMDEKLFF. The DNA of the CDR3 is TGTGCCAGCAGCGTAGGCCCCGGGATGGATGAAAAACTGTTTTTT.

The chain uses TRBV6-6 and TRBJ2-3; D not certain. Germline CDR1 reads MNHNY; CDR2 reads SVGAGI (reference sequence). V gave up 2 bases and J gave up 2 bases, with 8 bases separating them. CDR3 length equals 14 residues. The CDR3 is CASSYITFTDTQYF. CDR3 coding DNA: TGTGCCAGCAGTTACATTACTTTCACAGATACGCAGTATTTT.

This clone was counted a few times. The chain combines TRBV19 with TRBJ2-1; a weak D match, TRBD2 (6 bases). V lost 9 bases to trimming and J lost 5 bases, with 20 bases between them. The germline V gene encodes CDR1 LNHDA and CDR2 SQIVND (reference sequence). This CDR3 is 15 amino acids long. The DNA of the CDR3 is TGTGCCAGCCAGCCCCGTGTCGGGGGAAACAATGAGCAGTTCTTC. Translation: CASQPRVGGNNEQFF.

The chain couples TRBV5-4 to TRBJ2-3, with TRBD1 as a possible D gene (6 bases). Looked up from germline, CDR1 is SGHNT and CDR2 is YYREEE (reference sequence). This CDR3 is 13 amino acids long. V was shortened by 2 bases and J by 4 bases, with 8 bases between the two germline ends. CDR3 DNA: TGTGCCAGCAGCTTAGGGGGTTCAGATACGCAGTATTTT. Its protein product is CASSLGGSDTQYF.

This clone was observed once. The V call is TRBV29-1, the J call TRBJ2-2; 7 bases line up with TRBD2. This CDR3 contains 13 residues. In germline, CDR1 is SQVTM, CDR2 ANQGSEA. The V and J ends lost 8 bases and 0 bases, in that order; junction bases with no gene match: 3. The chain's CDR3 is CSRGGTNTGELFF. DNA of the CDR3: TGCAGCAGGGGAGGGACGAACACCGGGGAGCTGTTTTTT.

The chain couples TRBV7-2 to TRBJ1-2, with D hard to call. Germline CDR1 and CDR2: SGHTA and FQGNSA. The V gene lost 5 bases and the J gene lost 4 bases, with 8 bases spanning the gap. This CDR3 contains 12 residues. For the CDR3, the DNA is TGTGCCAGCAGCCTCAGGACCTATGGCTACACCTTC. Protein sequence: CASSLRTYGYTF.

The chain is built from TRBV2 and TRBJ1-4; no reliable D call. The germline CDR1 and CDR2 sequences are SNHLY and FYNNEI. CDR3 length equals 13 residues. Trimming cost V 5 bases and J 7 bases, with 11 bases left between them. The CDR3 loop reads CASSTREGEKLFF. The CDR3 nucleotides read TGTGCCAGCAGTACTCGAGAGGGTGAAAAACTGTTTTTT.

V is TRBV6-1 and J is TRBJ1-3; no firm D call. The CDR3 is 15 residues long. The V gene's germline CDR1 is MNHNS and CDR2 SASEGT. V was shortened by 4 bases and J by 7 bases, with 17 bases between the two germline ends. For the CDR3, the DNA is TGTGCCAGCAGTGCCACTTACGGCCCGGGGAACACCATATATTTT. Its protein is CASSATYGPGNTIYF.

The rearrangement uses TRBV5-1 and TRBJ1-3, with D possibly matching TRBD1 (5 bases). The CDR3 loop spans 19 amino acids. In germline, CDR1 is SGHRS, CDR2 YFSETQ. V was shortened by 3 bases and J by 3 bases, with 25 bases between the two germline ends. The CDR3 spells CASSWDLLSRATNGNTIYF. The CDR3 DNA sequence: TGCGCCAGCAGCTGGGACCTACTCTCCAGGGCCACTAATGGAAACACCATATATTTT.

J is TRBJ2-5 and V is TRBV5-6; TRBD2 might be the D (5 bases). V was shortened by 6 bases and J by 3 bases, with 18 bases between the two germline ends. Germline lookup yields CDR1 SGHDT and CDR2 YYEEEE. The CDR3 is 15 residues long. The CDR3 loop is CASTPLGSGKETQYF. The CDR3 region has the DNA TGTGCCAGCACCCCACTTGGTTCGGGGAAAGAGACCCAGTACTTC. The whole variable domain, filled in from reference TRBV5-6 and TRBJ2-5, reads DAGVTQSPTHLIKTRGQQVTLRCSPKSGHDTVSWYQQALGQGPQFIFQYYEEEERQRGNFPDRFSGHQFPNYSSELNVNALLLGDSALYLCASTPLGSGKETQYFGPGTRLLVL.

The gene calls are TRBV28 and TRBJ1-5, with D perhaps matching TRBD1 (5 bases). With 2 bases removed from V and 0 bases from J, the gap between germline ends came to 5 bases. The CDR3 totals 14 residues. The germline V gene has CDR1 MDHEN and CDR2 SYDVKM. CDR3 nucleotide sequence: TGTGCCAGCAGTTTAGGGGGTAGCAATCAGCCCCAGCATTTT. This gives the protein CASSLGGSNQPQHF.

This clone occurred a few times. The genes are TRBV19 and TRBJ1-2, with TRBD1 matching 10 bases. Germline assignment: CDR1 LNHDA and CDR2 SQIVND (reference sequence). Trimming removed 9 bases from V and 2 bases from J; junction bases left unmatched: 9. The CDR3 contains 15 residues. The CDR3 sequence is CASNPGTGENYGYTF. CDR3 nucleotide sequence: TGTGCCAGCAACCCCGGGACAGGGGAAAACTATGGCTACACCTTC.

J is TRBJ2-3 and V is TRBV7-3; no clear D gene. This CDR3 spans 14 amino acids. Germline CDR1 reads SGHTA; CDR2 reads FQGTGA. Trimming left V 2 bases short and J 2 bases short, with 8 bases between. CDR3: CASSLGQFTDTQYF. The CDR3 DNA reads as TGTGCCAGCAGCTTAGGGCAGTTCACAGATACGCAGTATTTT.

This chain joins TRBV5-4 and TRBJ2-1, with TRBD2 matching over 12 bases. V was clipped by 7 bases and J by 9 bases; unmatched bases: 8. Germline V gene lookup returns CDR1 SGHNT and CDR2 YYREEE (reference sequence). The CDR3 sequence is 14 residues long. CDR3 sequence reads: CASLLAGGPVEQFF. CDR3 DNA sequence: TGTGCCAGCCTCCTAGCGGGAGGGCCAGTTGAGCAGTTCTTC.

The V gene is TRBV27, the J gene TRBJ2-2; 8 bases fit TRBD1. Per the germline V gene, CDR1 is MNHEY and CDR2 is SMNVEV (reference sequence). This CDR3 has 16 residues. The ends lost 2 bases at V and 4 bases at J; junction bases unmatched: 6. CDR3 amino acids: CASSLDQGAGTGELFF. In DNA form, the CDR3 reads TGTGCCAGCAGTTTAGATCAGGGGGCTGGCACCGGGGAGCTGTTTTTT.

This clone occurred once. The chain employs TRBV5-1 and TRBJ2-2, with 9 positions matching TRBD1. The length of the CDR3 is 16 residues. Losses at the gene ends were 0 bases for V and 3 bases for J; bases not matched to a gene: 3. CDR1 is SGHRS, CDR2 YFSETQ, per germline. The CDR3 nucleotides are TGCGCCAGCAGCTTGGAGGGACAGGGCTACACCGGGGAGCTGTTTTTT. It is translated as CASSLEGQGYTGELFF. The full variable domain, completed using reference TRBV5-1 and TRBJ2-2, is KAGVTQTPRYLIKTRGQQVTLSCSPISGHRSVSWYQQTPGQGLQFLFEYFSETQRNKGNFPGRFSGRQFSNSRSEMNVSTLELGDSALYLCASSLEGQGYTGELFFGEGSRLTVL.

The rearrangement uses TRBV27 and TRBJ2-7; TRBD1 matches at 10 bases. Germline V lookup: CDR1 MNHEY, CDR2 SMNVEV (reference sequence). V lost 6 bases, J lost 4 bases, and 6 bases stayed unmatched. There are 14 residues in the CDR3. CDR3 in DNA: TGTGCCAGCAGCCTGACAGGGGGCCCATACGAGCAGTACTTC. Its protein is CASSLTGGPYEQYF.

This clone was picked up a small number of times. The rearrangement uses TRBV10-3 and TRBJ1-5; TRBD1 aligns across 9 bases. J was trimmed by 7 bases and V by 10 bases; bases with no gene match: 11. The CDR3 has 14 residues. The germline CDR1 and CDR2 sequences are ENHRY and SYGVKD. In nucleotides, the CDR3 is TGTGCCACCGCTCCACAGGACAGGGGCCAGCCCCAGCATTTT. Translation gives CATAPQDRGQPQHF.

V is TRBV5-4 and J is TRBJ2-7; D is unclear. In germline, CDR1 is SGHNT, CDR2 YYREEE (reference sequence). Trimming removed 2 bases at V and 5 bases at J, with 8 bases between. The CDR3 is 12 amino acids. The CDR3 reads CASSLPKDEQYF. Here the CDR3 DNA reads TGTGCCAGCAGCTTACCAAAAGACGAGCAGTACTTC.

Worth noting for this clone: It is likely a read error, because the conserved phenylalanine at the end of the CDR3 is missing. The limits of the CDR3 on the DNA are not certain, so only TCRdb's listed CDR3 is given. V gene TRBV10-3 combines with J gene TRBJ2-7; the tabulated D call, TRBD1, remains unverified against the DNA. Germline V gene sequence: CDR1 ENHRY, CDR2 SYGVKD. From its first to its last residue, the CDR3 has 8 amino acids. The chain's CDR3 is CAINPGAD.

This rearrangement joins TRBV27 to TRBJ2-6, with TRBD1 as a possible D gene (6 bases). CDR1 MNHEY and CDR2 SMNVEV come from the germline V gene (reference sequence). This CDR3 is 15 amino acids long. Trimming left V 5 bases short and J 4 bases short, with 12 bases between. This chain's CDR3 is CASSPRTAGANVLTF. CDR3 DNA: TGTGCCAGCAGTCCTCGGACAGCCGGGGCCAACGTCCTGACTTTC. Combining the CDR3 with reference TRBV27 and TRBJ2-6 gives the whole variable domain EAQVTQNPRYLITVTGKKLTVTCSQNMNHEYMSWYRQDPGLGLRQIYYSMNVEVTDKGDVPEGYKVSRKEKRNFPLILESPSPNQTSLYFCASSPRTAGANVLTFGAGSRLTVL.

CDR3 coding DNA: TGTGCCAGCAGCCTTGGAGGCAGAACCTACGAGCAGTACTTC. It yields the protein CASSLGGRTYEQYF. The chain recombines TRBV7-8 with TRBJ2-7; possibly TRBD2 for D (5 bases). CDR3 length equals 14 residues. CDR1 is SGHVS and CDR2 is FQNEAQ in the germline V gene. Trimming left V 5 bases short and J 2 bases short, with 13 bases between.

This clone has just a few counts. A junction boundary mismatches the germline segment, possibly from a read error. The chain uses TRBV7-7 and TRBJ2-2; 8 nucleotides agree with TRBD1. The CDR3 contains 18 residues. Per the germline V gene, CDR1 is SSHAT and CDR2 is FNYEAQ (reference sequence). The CDR3: CASSPTETTGANTGELFF. CDR3 DNA sequence: TGTGCTAGCAGCCCGACGGAAACGACAGGGGCGAACACCGGGGAGCTGTTTTTT.

The V gene is TRBV7-6, the J gene TRBJ2-7; D possibly corresponds to TRBD2 (5 bases). The V end lost 5 bases, the J end lost 5 bases, and 10 bases lay between the germline ends. The germline gives CDR1 SGHVS, CDR2 FNYEAQ. This CDR3 contains 12 residues. CDR3 in DNA: TGTGCCAGCAGCGTCACTAGGAACGAGCAGTACTTC. It yields the protein CASSVTRNEQYF.